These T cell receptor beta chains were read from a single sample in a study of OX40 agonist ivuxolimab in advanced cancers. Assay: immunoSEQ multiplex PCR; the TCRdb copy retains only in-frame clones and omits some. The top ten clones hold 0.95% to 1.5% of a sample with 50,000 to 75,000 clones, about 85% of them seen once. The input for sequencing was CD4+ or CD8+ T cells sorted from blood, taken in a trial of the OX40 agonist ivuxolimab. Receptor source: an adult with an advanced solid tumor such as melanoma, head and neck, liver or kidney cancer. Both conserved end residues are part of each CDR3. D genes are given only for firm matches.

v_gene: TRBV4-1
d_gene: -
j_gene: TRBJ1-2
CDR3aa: CASSPDRSYGYTF

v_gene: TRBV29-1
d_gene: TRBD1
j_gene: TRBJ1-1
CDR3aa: CSATQGARGTEAFF

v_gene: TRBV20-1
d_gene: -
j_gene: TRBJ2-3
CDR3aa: CSAKASDTQYF

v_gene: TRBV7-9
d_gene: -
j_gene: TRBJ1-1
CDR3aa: CASSLESAYTEAFF

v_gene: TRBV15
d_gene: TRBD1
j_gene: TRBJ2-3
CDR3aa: CATSRPGQGIEGTDTQYF

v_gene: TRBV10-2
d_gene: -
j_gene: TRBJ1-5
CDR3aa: CASRAGSNQPQHF

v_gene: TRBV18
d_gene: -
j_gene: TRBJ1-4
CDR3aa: CASSPGLNEKLFF

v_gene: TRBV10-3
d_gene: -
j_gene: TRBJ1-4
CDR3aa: CATRRGQDNEKLFF

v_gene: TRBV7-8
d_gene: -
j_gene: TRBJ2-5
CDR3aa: CASSNSGFKETQYF

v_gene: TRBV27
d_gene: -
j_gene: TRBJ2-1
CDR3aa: CASSLEGSRNEQFF

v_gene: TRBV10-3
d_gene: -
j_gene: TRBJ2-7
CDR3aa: CAIRGGSTGEQYF

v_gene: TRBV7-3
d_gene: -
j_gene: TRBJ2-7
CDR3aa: CASSLDPGSYEQYF

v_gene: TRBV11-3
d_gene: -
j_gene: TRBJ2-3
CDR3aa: CASSLITDSTDTQYF

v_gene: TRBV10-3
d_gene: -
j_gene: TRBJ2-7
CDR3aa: CAISGGDSYEQYF

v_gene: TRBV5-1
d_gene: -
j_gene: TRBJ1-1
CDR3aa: CASSLQGMNTEAFF

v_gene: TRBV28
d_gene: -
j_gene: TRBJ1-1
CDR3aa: CASRPTSPSTEAFF

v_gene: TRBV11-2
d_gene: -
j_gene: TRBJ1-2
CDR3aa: CASSLPFPLGGYTF

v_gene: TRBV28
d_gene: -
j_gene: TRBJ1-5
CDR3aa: CASSSNRVGDQPQHF

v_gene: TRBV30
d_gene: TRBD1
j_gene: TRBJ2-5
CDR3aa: CAFDRELMETQYF

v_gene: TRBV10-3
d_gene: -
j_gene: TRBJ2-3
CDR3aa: CAISAVAPTNTDTQYF

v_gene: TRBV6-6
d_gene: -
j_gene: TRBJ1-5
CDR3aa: CASSYSRGRRDQPQHF

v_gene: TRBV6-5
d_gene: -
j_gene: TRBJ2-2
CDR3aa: CASSSYNTGELFF

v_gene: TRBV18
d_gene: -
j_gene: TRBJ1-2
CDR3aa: CASSLGGGGGYTF

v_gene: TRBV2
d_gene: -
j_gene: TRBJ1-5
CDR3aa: CASRIGGSQPQHF

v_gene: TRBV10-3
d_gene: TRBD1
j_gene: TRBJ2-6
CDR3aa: CAISRQGWSSGANVLTF

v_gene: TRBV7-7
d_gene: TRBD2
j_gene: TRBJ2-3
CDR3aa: CASSATSGTRDTQYF

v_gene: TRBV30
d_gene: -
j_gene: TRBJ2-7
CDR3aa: CAWSVQSDSYEQYF

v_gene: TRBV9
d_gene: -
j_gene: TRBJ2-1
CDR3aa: CASSPPSGRGANEQFF

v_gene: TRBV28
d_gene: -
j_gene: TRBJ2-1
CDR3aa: CASSLTRGRKDEQFF

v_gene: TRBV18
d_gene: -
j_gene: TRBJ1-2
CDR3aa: CASSPPGIDRGYGYTF

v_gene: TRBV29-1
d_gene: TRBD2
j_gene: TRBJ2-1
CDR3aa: CSVPSSGRHNEQFF

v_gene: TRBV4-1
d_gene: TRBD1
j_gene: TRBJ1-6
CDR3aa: CASSQDVQGAYSPLHF

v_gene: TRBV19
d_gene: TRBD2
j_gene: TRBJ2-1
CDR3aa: CASSAGVPYNEQFF

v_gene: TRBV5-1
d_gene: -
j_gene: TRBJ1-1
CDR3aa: CASSFQGNTEAFF

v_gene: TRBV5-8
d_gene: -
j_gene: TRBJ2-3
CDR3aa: CASSWGNGPLADTQYF